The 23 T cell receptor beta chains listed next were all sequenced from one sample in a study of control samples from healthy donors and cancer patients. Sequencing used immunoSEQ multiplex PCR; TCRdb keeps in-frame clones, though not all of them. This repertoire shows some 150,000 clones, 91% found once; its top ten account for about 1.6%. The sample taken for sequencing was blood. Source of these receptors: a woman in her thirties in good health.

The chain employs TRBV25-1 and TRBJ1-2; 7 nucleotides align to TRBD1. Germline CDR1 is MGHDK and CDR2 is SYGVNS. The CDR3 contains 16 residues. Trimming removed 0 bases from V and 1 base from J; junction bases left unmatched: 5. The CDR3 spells CASSEYPQGDNYGYTF. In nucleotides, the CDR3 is TGTGCCAGCAGTGAATATCCTCAGGGGGATAACTATGGCTACACCTTC.

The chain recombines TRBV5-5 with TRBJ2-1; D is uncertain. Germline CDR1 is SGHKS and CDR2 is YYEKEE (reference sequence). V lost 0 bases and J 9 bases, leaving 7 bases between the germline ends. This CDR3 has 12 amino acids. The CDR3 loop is CASSLGLGEQFF. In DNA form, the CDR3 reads TGTGCCAGCAGCTTGGGGTTAGGTGAGCAGTTCTTC. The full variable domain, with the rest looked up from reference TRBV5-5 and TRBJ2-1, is DAGVTQSPTHLIKTRGQQVTLRCSPISGHKSVSWYQQVLGQGPQFIFQYYEKEERGRGNFPDRFSARQFPNYSSELNVNALLLGDSALYLCASSLGLGEQFFGPGTRLTVL.

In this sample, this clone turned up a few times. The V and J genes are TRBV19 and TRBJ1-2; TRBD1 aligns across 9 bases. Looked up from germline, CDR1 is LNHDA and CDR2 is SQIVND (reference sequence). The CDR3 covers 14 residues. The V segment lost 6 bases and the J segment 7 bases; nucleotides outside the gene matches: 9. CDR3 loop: CASSRDRVFVGYTF. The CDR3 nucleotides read TGTGCCAGTAGCCGGGACAGGGTGTTTGTTGGCTACACCTTC.

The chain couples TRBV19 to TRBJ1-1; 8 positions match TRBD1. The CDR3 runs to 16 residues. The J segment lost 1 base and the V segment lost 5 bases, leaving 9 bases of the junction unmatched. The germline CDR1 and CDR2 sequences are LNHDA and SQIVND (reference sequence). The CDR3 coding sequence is TGTGCCAGTAGTCCTTGGACAGGGTCGACGAACACTGAAGCTTTCTTT. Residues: CASSPWTGSTNTEAFF.

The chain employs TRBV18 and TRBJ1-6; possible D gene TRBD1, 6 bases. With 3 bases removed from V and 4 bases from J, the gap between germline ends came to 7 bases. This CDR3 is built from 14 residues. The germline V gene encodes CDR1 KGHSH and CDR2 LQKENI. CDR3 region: CASSPGQYNSPLHF. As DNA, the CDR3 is TGTGCCAGCTCACCCGGACAGTATAATTCACCCCTCCACTTT. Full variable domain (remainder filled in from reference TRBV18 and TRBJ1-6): NAGVMQNPRHLVRRRGQEARLRCSPMKGHSHVYWYRQLPEEGLKFMVYLQKENIIDESGMPKERFSAEFPKEGPSILRIQQVVRGDSAAYFCASSPGQYNSPLHFGNGTRLTVT.

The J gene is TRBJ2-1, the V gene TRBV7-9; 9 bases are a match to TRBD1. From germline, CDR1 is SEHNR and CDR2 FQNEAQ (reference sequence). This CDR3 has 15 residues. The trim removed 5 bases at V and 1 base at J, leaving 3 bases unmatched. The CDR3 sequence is CASSRTGESYNEQFF. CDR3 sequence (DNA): TGTGCCAGCAGCCGGACAGGGGAGTCCTACAATGAGCAGTTCTTC.

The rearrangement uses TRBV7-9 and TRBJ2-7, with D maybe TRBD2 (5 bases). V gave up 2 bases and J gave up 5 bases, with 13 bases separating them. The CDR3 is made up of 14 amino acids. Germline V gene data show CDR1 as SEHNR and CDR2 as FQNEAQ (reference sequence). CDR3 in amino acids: CASSLFFGKNEQYF. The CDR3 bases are TGTGCCAGCAGCTTATTCTTCGGGAAGAACGAGCAGTACTTC.

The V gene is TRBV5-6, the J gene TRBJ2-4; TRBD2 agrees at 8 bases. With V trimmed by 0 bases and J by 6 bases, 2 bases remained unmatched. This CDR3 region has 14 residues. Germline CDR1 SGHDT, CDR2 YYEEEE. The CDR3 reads CASSLAGGGNIQYF. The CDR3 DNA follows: TGTGCCAGCAGCTTGGCGGGAGGGGGAAACATTCAGTACTTC.

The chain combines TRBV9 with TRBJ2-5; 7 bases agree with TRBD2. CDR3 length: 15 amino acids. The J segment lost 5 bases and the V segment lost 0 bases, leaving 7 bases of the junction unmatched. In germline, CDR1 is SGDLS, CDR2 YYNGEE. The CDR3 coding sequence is TGTGCCAGCAGCGTAGAAGGCGGGAGAGGGGAGACCCAGTACTTC. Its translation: CASSVEGGRGETQYF. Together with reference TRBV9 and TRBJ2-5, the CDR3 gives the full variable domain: DSGVTQTPKHLITATGQRVTLRCSPRSGDLSVYWYQQSLDQGLQFLIQYYNGEERAKGNILERFSAQQFPDLHSELNLSSLELGDSALYFCASSVEGGRGETQYFGPGTRLLVL.

The CDR3, as DNA: TGTGCCAGCAGTCCCGGGACTAGCGGGGGCACAGATACGCAGTATTTT. This translates into CASSPGTSGGTDTQYF. The chain joins TRBV6-4 to TRBJ2-3; TRBD2 agrees at 13 bases. This CDR3 is built from 16 residues. The junction had 3 bases not matched to a gene; V was cut back by 5 bases and J by 1 base. Germline V CDR1 and CDR2: MRHNA, SNTAGT.

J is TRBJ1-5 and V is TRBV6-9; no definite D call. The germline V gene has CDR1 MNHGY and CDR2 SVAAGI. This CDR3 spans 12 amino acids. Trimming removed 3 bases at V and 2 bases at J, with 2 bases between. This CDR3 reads CASSYRNQPQHF. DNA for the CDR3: TGTGCCAGCAGTTACCGCAATCAGCCCCAGCATTTT.

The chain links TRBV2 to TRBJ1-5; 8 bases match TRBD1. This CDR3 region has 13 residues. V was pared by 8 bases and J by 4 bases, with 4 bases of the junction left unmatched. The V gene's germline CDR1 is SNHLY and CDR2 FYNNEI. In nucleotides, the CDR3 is TGTGCCAGCGGGGGACAGGAGAATCAGCCCCAGCATTTT. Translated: CASGGQENQPQHF. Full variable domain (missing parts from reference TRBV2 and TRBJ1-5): EPEVTQTPSHQVTQMGQEVILRCVPISNHLYFYWYRQILGQKVEFLVSFYNNEISEKSEIFDDQFSVERPDGSNFTLKIRSTKLEDSAMYFCASGGQENQPQHFGDGTRLSIL.

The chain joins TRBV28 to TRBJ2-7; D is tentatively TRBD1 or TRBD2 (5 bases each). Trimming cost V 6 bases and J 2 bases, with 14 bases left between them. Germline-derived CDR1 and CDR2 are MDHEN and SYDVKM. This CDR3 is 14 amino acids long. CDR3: CASSRPGRAYEQYF. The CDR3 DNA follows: TGTGCCAGCAGCCGTCCGGGACGGGCCTACGAGCAGTACTTC.

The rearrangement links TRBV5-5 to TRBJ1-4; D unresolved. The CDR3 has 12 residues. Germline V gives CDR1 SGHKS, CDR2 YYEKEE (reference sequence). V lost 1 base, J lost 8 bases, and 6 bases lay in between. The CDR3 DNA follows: TGTGCCAGCAGCTTGTCGGGAGAAAAACTGTTTTTT. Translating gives CASSLSGEKLFF.

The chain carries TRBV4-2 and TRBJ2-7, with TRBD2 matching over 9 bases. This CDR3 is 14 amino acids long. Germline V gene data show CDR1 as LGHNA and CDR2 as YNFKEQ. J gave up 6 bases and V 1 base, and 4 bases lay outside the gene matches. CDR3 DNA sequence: TGTGCCAGCAGCCAAGTTTTAGCGGGAGTCGAGCAGTACTTC. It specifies CASSQVLAGVEQYF.

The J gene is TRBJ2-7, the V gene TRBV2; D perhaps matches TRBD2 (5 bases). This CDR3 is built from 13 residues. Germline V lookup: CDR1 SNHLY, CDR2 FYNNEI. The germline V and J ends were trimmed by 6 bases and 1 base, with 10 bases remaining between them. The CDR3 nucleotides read TGTGCCAGCAGGAAACTAGAATCCTACGAGCAGTACTTC. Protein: CASRKLESYEQYF.

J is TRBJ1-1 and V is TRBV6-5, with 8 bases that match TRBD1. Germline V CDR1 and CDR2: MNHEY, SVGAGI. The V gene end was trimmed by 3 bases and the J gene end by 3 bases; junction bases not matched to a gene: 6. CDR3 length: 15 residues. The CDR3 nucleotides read TGTGCCAGCAGTTATTACTACAGGGGGGACACTGAAGCTTTCTTT. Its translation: CASSYYYRGDTEAFF.

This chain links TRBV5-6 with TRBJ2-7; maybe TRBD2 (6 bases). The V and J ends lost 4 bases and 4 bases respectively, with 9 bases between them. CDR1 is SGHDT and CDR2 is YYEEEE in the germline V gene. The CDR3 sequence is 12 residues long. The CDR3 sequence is CASSLDYYEQYF. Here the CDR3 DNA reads TGTGCCAGCAGCCTGGACTATTACGAGCAGTACTTC.

CDR3: CASSPSSSYNEQFF. In DNA form, the CDR3 reads TGTGCCAGCTCACCGTCCAGCTCCTACAATGAGCAGTTCTTC. This chain links TRBV18 with TRBJ2-1; no reliable D call. The CDR3 is 14 amino acids. V lost 3 bases and J lost 0, with 6 bases in between. Per the germline V gene, CDR1 is KGHSH and CDR2 is LQKENI.

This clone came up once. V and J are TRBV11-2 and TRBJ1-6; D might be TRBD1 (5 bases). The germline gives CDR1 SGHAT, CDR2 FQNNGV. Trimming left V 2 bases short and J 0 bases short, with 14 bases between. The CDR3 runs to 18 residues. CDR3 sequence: CASSLSRAGSSYNSPLHF. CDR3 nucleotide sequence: TGTGCCAGCAGCTTATCCCGGGCAGGGAGCTCCTATAATTCACCCCTCCACTTT.

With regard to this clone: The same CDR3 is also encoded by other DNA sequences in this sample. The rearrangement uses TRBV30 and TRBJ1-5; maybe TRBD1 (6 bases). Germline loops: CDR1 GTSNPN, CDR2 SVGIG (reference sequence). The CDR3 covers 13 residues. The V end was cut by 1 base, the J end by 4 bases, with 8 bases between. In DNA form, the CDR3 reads TGTGCCTGGAGTGGAGGGGGTAATCAGCCCCAGCATTTT. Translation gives CAWSGGGNQPQHF.

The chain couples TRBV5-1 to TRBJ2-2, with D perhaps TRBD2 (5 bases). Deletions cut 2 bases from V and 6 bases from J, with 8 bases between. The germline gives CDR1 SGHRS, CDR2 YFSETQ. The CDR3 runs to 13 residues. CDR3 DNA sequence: TGCGCCAGCAGCTTAATGGAGGCCGGGGAGCTGTTTTTT. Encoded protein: CASSLMEAGELFF.

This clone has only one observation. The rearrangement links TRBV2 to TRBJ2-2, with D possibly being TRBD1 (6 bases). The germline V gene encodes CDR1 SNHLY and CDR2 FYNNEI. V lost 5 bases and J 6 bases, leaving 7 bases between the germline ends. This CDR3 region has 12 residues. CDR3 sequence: CASSRQAGELFF. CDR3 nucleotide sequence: TGTGCCAGCAGTCGACAGGCCGGGGAGCTGTTTTTT.